This T cell receptor (beta chain) was recovered during a study of T cells in Graves' hyperthyroidism and ophthalmopathy. Study observations and caveats: Model-based prediction identified ophthalmopathy a median 6.5 months prior to its onset.

The CDR3 spans 15 residues. V lost 6 bases to trimming and J lost 10 bases; unmatched junction nucleotides: 12. The diagnostic basis comprised clinical symptoms, serum thyroxine and TRAb, thyroid ultrasound and orbital computed tomography. Amplified TCR beta CDR3 regions came from RNA transcripts. HTBI primers were used for first-round RT-PCR of the TCR CDR3. TCRdb itself ran the multiplex PCR reads through MiXCR, one entry per CDR3 protein. The table records around 500,000 distinct CDR3 sequences, 22% of them present only once. This clonotype has only one observation. What it binds is not known. It may be a read error: a sequence one base away is much more abundant.

Source material: blood. This receptor was taken from a woman in her seventies with Graves' ophthalmopathy. The rearrangement uses TRBV12-3 or TRBV12-4 and TRBJ2-1, with 10 bases aligning to TRBD2. The CDR3, as DNA: TGTGCCAGCAGCCCCCATCGGACTAGCGGAAAGGAGCAGTTCTTC. The encoded protein is CASSPHRTSGKEQFF.